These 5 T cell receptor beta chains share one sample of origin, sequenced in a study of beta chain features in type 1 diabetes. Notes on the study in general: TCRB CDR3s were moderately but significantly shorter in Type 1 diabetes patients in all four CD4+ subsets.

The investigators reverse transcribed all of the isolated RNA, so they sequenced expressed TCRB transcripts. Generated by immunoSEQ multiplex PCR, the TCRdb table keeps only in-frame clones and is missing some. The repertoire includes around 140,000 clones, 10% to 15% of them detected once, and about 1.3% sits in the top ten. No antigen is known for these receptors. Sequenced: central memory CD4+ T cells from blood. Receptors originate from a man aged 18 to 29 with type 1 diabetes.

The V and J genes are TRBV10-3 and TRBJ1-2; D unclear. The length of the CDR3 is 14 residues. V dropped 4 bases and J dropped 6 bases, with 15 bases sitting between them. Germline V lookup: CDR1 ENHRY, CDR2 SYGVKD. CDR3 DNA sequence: TGTGCCATCAGTGCGTCCACCGGGTTAGATGGCTACACCTTC. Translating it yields CAISASTGLDGYTF.

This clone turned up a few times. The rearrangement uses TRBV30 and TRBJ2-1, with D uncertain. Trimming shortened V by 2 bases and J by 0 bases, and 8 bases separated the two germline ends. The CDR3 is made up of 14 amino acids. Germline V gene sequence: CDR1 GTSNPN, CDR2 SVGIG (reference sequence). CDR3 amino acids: CAWSRADSYNEQFF. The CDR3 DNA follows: TGTGCCTGGAGTCGTGCAGACTCCTACAATGAGCAGTTCTTC.

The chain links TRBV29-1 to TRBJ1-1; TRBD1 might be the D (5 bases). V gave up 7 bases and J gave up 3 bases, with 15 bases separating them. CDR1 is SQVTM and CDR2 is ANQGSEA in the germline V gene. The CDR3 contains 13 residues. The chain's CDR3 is CSALRGLDTEAFF. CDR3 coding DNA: TGCAGCGCTTTGAGGGGATTGGACACTGAAGCTTTCTTT.

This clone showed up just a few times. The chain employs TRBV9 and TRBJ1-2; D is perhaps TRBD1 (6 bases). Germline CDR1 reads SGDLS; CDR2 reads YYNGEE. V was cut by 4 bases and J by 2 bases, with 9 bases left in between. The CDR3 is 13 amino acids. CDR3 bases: TGTGCCAGCAGCCCCGGACAGAACTATGGCTACACCTTC. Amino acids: CASSPGQNYGYTF.

This chain's CDR3 is CASSLGQGQSEQYF. CDR3 bases: TGCGCCAGCAGCTTGGGCCAGGGGCAAAGCGAGCAGTACTTC. The chain combines TRBV5-1 with TRBJ2-7; tentatively, D is TRBD1 (6 bases). The germline CDR1 and CDR2 sequences are SGHRS and YFSETQ. The length of the CDR3 is 14 residues. V dropped 0 bases and J dropped 6 bases, with 13 bases sitting between them.